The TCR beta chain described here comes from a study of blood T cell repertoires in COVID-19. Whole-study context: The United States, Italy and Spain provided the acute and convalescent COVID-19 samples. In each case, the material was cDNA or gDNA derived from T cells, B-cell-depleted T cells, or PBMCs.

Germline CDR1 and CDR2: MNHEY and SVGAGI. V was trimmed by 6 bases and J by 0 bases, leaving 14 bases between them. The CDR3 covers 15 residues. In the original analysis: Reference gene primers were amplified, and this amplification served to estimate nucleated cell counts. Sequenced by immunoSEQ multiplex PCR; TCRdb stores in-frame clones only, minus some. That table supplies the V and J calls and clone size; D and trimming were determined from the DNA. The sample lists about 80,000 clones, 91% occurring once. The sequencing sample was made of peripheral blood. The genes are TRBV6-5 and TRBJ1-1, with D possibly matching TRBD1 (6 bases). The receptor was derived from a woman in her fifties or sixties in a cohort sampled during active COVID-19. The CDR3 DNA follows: TGTGCCAGCAGCGAGAGACAGGACATGAACACTGAAGCTTTCTTT. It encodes CASSERQDMNTEAFF.